The 25 T cell receptor beta chains listed next were all sequenced from one sample in a study of identical twins. TCRdb reprocessed the 5' RACE reads via MiXCR and lists one record per CDR3 protein. The sample records 200,000 to 250,000 distinct CDR3 sequences, around 7% being singletons. The sample also formed part of further work on yellow fever vaccine responses in identical twins.

Sequencing used memory (CD45RO+) T cells sorted from blood. The source of these receptors is a young woman in good health.

The sample holds many counts of this clonotype. The V and J genes are TRBV6-2 or TRBV6-3 and TRBJ2-1; no clear D gene. This CDR3 is built from 15 residues. Trimming removed 5 bases from V and 0 bases from J, with 11 bases in between. The germline V gene has CDR1 MNHEY and CDR2 SVGEGT. CDR3 sequence reads: CASSPQFSSYNEQFF. The CDR3 DNA sequence: TGTGCCAGCAGTCCGCAGTTTAGCTCCTACAATGAGCAGTTCTTC.

This clonotype was recorded many times. The J gene is TRBJ2-3, the V gene TRBV5-1, with D perhaps TRBD2 (5 bases). Trimming removed 0 bases at V and 2 bases at J, with 7 bases between. The CDR3 covers 14 residues. CDR1 is SGHRS and CDR2 is YFSETQ in the germline V gene. The CDR3 spells CASSLASPTDTQYF. The CDR3 nucleotides are TGCGCCAGCAGCTTGGCTAGCCCCACAGATACGCAGTATTTT.

This clonotype was recorded many times. The chain joins TRBV5-1 to TRBJ1-1; a weak D match, TRBD1 (5 bases). This CDR3 comprises 19 residues. V was pared by 0 bases and J by 6 bases, with 27 bases between. Looked up from germline, CDR1 is SGHRS and CDR2 is YFSETQ. DNA of the CDR3: TGCGCCAGCAGCTTGGGACACGTTACAGTCGGGGCCCGGGGCTCTGAAGCTTTCTTT. It specifies CASSLGHVTVGARGSEAFF.

There are many counts of this clonotype. V and J are TRBV2 and TRBJ2-5; TRBD1 might be the D (5 bases). Germline assignment: CDR1 SNHLY and CDR2 FYNNEI. Deletions cut 11 bases from V and 1 base from J, with 17 bases between. The CDR3 length is 14 residues. The CDR3 loop reads CAYRRGPTQETQYF. The CDR3 nucleotides read TGTGCCTACCGTAGGGGCCCAACCCAAGAGACCCAGTACTTC.

This clonotype was seen ten or more times. The chain employs TRBV7-8 and TRBJ2-1; perhaps D is TRBD1 or TRBD2 (5 bases each). The CDR3 runs to 19 residues. The germline V gene encodes CDR1 SGHVS and CDR2 FQNEAQ. V shed 4 bases and J shed 7 bases, with 29 bases lying between them. The CDR3 loop is CASSSLSNVRGRGRNEQFF. CDR3 nucleotides: TGTGCCAGCAGCTCTTTATCGAACGTCCGGGGCCGCGGTAGGAATGAGCAGTTCTTC.

Worth noting for this clonotype: A much larger clone sits a single nucleotide away, making a read error possible. V is TRBV7-3 and J is TRBJ2-7; no firm D call. CDR1 SGHTA and CDR2 FQGTGA come from the germline V gene. The CDR3 totals 15 residues. CDR3 sequence: CASSLTGVAGYEHYF. The DNA for the CDR3 is TGTGCCAGCAGCTTAACGGGTGTAGCAGGCTACGAGCATTACTTC.

This clonotype appeared many times. This rearrangement joins TRBV2 to TRBJ2-3, with TRBD1 matching 9 bases. Germline V lookup: CDR1 SNHLY, CDR2 FYNNEI. V was pared by 8 bases and J by 2 bases, with 8 bases of the junction left unmatched. CDR3 length equals 15 residues. This CDR3 reads CASRPGTGNTDTQYF. The CDR3 DNA reads TGTGCCAGCCGCCCCGGGACAGGGAACACAGATACGCAGTATTTT.

This clonotype was seen only a few times. The chain has TRBV20-1 and TRBJ2-7; 9 positions agree with TRBD1. This CDR3 contains 14 residues. Looked up from germline, CDR1 is DFQATT and CDR2 is SNEGSKA (reference sequence). V shed 3 bases, J shed 4 bases, and the junction held 7 bases outside the gene matches. The CDR3 nucleotides read TGCAGTGCTAGCCGGGACAGGGACGTGTACGAGCAGTACTTC. Its protein is CSASRDRDVYEQYF.

This clonotype was seen many times. This sequence joins TRBV10-3 and TRBJ2-5, with TRBD1 identical over 8 bases. V lost 10 bases to trimming and J lost 5 bases; unmatched junction nucleotides: 15. The CDR3 contains 15 residues. Per the germline V gene, CDR1 is ENHRY and CDR2 is SYGVKD. This chain's CDR3 is CATGGHGRGRETQYF. The CDR3 DNA reads as TGTGCCACCGGTGGACATGGCAGGGGGCGGGAGACCCAGTACTTC.

This clonotype has ten or more counts. The V gene is TRBV24-1, the J gene TRBJ2-1; the D gene is possibly TRBD1 (6 bases). The germline CDR1 and CDR2 sequences are KGHDR and SFDVKD. V lost 4 bases and J 10 bases, leaving 13 bases between the germline ends. The CDR3 covers 13 residues. CDR3 region: CATSDRTGWEQFF. Here the CDR3 DNA reads TGTGCCACCAGTGACAGAACAGGGTGGGAGCAGTTCTTC.

The chain couples TRBV3-1 to TRBJ2-4; D gene unclear. V lost 1 base and J lost 7, with 20 bases in between. Germline V gene sequence: CDR1 LGHDT, CDR2 YNNKEL (reference sequence). This CDR3 comprises 17 residues. Here the CDR3 reads CASSQGSSEIMVNIQYF. CDR3 DNA sequence: TGTGCCAGCAGCCAAGGTTCCTCGGAGATCATGGTGAACATTCAGTACTTC.

Only one count was recorded for this clonotype. V gene TRBV20-1 combines with J gene TRBJ2-1; weak D call: TRBD2 (6 bases). Trimming removed 0 bases from V and 10 bases from J, with 13 bases in between. Germline V gene lookup returns CDR1 DFQATT and CDR2 SNEGSKA (reference sequence). This CDR3 region has 13 residues. CDR3 bases: TGCAGTGCTAGAGATCCGGGGGACGCGGAGCAGTTCTTC. Its translation: CSARDPGDAEQFF.

This clonotype was seen a handful of times. This chain links TRBV7-9 with TRBJ1-2; a weak D match, TRBD1 (6 bases). Deletions cut 7 bases from V and 4 bases from J, with 13 bases between. CDR1 and CDR2 (germline): SEHNR, FQNEAQ (reference sequence). The CDR3 totals 13 residues. The CDR3 protein is CASTWDILYGYTF. The CDR3 region has the DNA TGTGCCAGCACCTGGGACATCCTCTATGGCTACACCTTC.

This clonotype turned up a few times. The V and J genes are TRBV6-1 and TRBJ1-4; perhaps TRBD1 as D (5 bases). The germline CDR1 and CDR2 sequences are MNHNS and SASEGT. This CDR3 spans 13 amino acids. The V end was cut by 6 bases, the J end by 10 bases, with 15 bases between. CDR3 DNA: TGTGCCAGCAGCCCAGACAGTTTTGGAAAACTGTTTTTT. Its protein product is CASSPDSFGKLFF.

The sample holds many counts of this clonotype. The V call is TRBV5-1, the J call TRBJ2-1; D remains ambiguous. V dropped 2 bases and J dropped 5 bases, with 8 bases sitting between them. This CDR3 is 13 amino acids long. Germline CDR1 SGHRS, CDR2 YFSETQ. In DNA form, the CDR3 reads TGCGCCAGCAGCTTACCCGGTGACAATGAGCAGTTCTTC. Translated, it gives CASSLPGDNEQFF.

This clonotype was counted at least ten times. The chain carries TRBV10-3 and TRBJ2-7; tentatively, D is TRBD1 or TRBD2 (5 bases each). Germline V CDR1 and CDR2: ENHRY, SYGVKD. The V end lost 6 bases, the J end lost 7 bases, and 13 bases lay between the germline ends. The CDR3 is made up of 12 amino acids. The CDR3 DNA is TGTGCCATCAGCCTAGGGACGGGGGAGCAGTACTTC. As protein: CAISLGTGEQYF.

This clonotype was counted only a few times. CDR3 region: CASSLGHQNTIYF. Written as DNA, the CDR3 is TGTGCCAGCAGCCTGGGACACCAAAACACCATATATTTT. The chain links TRBV7-8 to TRBJ1-3; possibly TRBD1 for D (6 bases). V lost 5 bases, J lost 6 bases, and 11 bases lay in between. CDR3 size: 13 residues. Germline CDR1 is SGHVS and CDR2 is FQNEAQ.

This clonotype appeared many times. The rearrangement uses TRBV28 and TRBJ1-6; D is possibly TRBD1 (6 bases). CDR3 size: 15 residues. CDR1 MDHEN and CDR2 SYDVKM come from the germline V gene. The V end lost 0 bases, the J end lost 10 bases, and 13 bases lay between the germline ends. The CDR3 DNA is TGTGCCAGCAGTTTATGGGGGGGGGCCGGCTCACCCCTCCACTTT. This gives the protein CASSLWGGAGSPLHF. The variable domain in full, completed from reference TRBV28 and TRBJ1-6, reads DVKVTQSSRYLVKRTGEKVFLECVQDMDHENMFWYRQDPGLGLRLIYFSYDVKMKEKGDIPEGYSVSREKKERFSLILESASTNQTSMYLCASSLWGGAGSPLHFGNGTRLTVT.

The chain combines TRBV18 with TRBJ2-5; TRBD2 aligns across 14 bases. CDR3 length: 16 amino acids. V shed 3 bases and J 4 bases; nucleotides not matched to a gene: 4. CDR1 is KGHSH and CDR2 is LQKENI in the germline V gene. The CDR3 DNA is TGTGCCAGCTCACCGCCTGGGACTAGCGGGAGAGAGACCCAGTACTTC. Translation gives CASSPPGTSGRETQYF.

This clonotype was observed many times. CDR3 sequence (DNA): TGCGCCAGCAGCCAAGATAGCGTACCTAATCAGCCCCAGCATTTT. Translation gives CASSQDSVPNQPQHF. The J gene is TRBJ1-5, the V gene TRBV4-1, with unresolved D. Germline assignment: CDR1 MGHRA and CDR2 YSYEKL. There are 15 residues in the CDR3. The germline V and J ends were trimmed by 0 bases and 4 bases, with 10 bases remaining between them.

Ten or more counts support this clonotype. The V gene is TRBV5-1, the J gene TRBJ1-1; D may be TRBD1 (5 bases). The CDR3 is 15 residues long. Trimming cost V 1 base and J 1 base, with 11 bases left between them. Germline CDR1 reads SGHRS; CDR2 reads YFSETQ. CDR3: CASSLMGGENTEAFF. The DNA of the CDR3 is TGCGCCAGCAGCTTGATGGGGGGAGAGAACACTGAAGCTTTCTTT. The full variable domain, in which reference TRBV5-1 and TRBJ1-1 provide the parts outside the CDR3, is KAGVTQTPRYLIKTRGQQVTLSCSPISGHRSVSWYQQTPGQGLQFLFEYFSETQRNKGNFPGRFSGRQFSNSRSEMNVSTLELGDSALYLCASSLMGGENTEAFFGQGTRLTVV.

In its sample, this clonotype was seen many times. The chain carries TRBV3-1 and TRBJ1-1; D not resolved. The CDR3 is 14 amino acids. V shed 0 bases and J shed 3 bases, with 8 bases lying between them. CDR1 is LGHDT and CDR2 is YNNKEL in the germline V gene (reference sequence). This CDR3 is CASSQDFGDTEAFF. The CDR3, as DNA: TGTGCCAGCAGCCAAGATTTCGGGGACACTGAAGCTTTCTTT.

The rearrangement links TRBV6-4 to TRBJ2-1; 9 nucleotides match TRBD2. The CDR3 has 15 residues. The J segment lost 3 bases and the V segment lost 2 bases, leaving 2 bases of the junction unmatched. Germline V gene lookup returns CDR1 MRHNA and CDR2 SNTAGT. The CDR3 bases are TGTGCCAGCAGTGACCGTAGCGGGGGCTACAATGAGCAGTTCTTC. This encodes CASSDRSGGYNEQFF.

The chain is built from TRBV6-5 and TRBJ2-3, with TRBD2 identical over 7 bases. Germline CDR1 reads MNHEY; CDR2 reads SVGAGI. This CDR3 has 15 residues. Trimming removed 2 bases from V and 6 bases from J; junction bases left unmatched: 8. CDR3 sequence reads: CASSYKRAGEDTQYF. The CDR3 nucleotides are TGTGCCAGCAGTTACAAAAGGGCGGGAGAGGATACGCAGTATTTT.

This clonotype was observed at least ten times. The chain combines TRBV5-1 with TRBJ2-2, with D unclear. The CDR3 has 15 amino acids. V lost 4 bases to trimming and J lost 0 bases, with 10 bases between them. Germline CDR1 is SGHRS and CDR2 is YFSETQ. In DNA, the CDR3 is TGCGCCAGCAGCATAGGAGAGACGAACACCGGGGAGCTGTTTTTT. This codes for CASSIGETNTGELFF.